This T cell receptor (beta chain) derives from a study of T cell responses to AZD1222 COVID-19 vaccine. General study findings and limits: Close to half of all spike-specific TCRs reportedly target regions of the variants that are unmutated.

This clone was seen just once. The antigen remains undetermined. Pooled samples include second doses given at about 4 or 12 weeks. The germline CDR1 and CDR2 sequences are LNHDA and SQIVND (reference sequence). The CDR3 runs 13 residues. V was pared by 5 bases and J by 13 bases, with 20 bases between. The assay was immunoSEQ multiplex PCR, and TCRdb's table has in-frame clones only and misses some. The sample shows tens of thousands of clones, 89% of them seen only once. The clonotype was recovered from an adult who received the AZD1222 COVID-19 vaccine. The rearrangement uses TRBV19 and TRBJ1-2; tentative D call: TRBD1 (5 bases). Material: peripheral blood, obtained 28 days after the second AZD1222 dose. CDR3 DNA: TGTGCCAGTAGTCTGACAACCTCTGTTGGGGGCACCTTC. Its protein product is CASSLTTSVGGTF.